Described below is a single T cell receptor beta chain sequence and its context. Sequencing was performed with immunoSEQ multiplex PCR; in TCRdb, only in-frame clones are kept and a portion is missing. Of some 80,000 clones listed, 90% to 95% are singletons. This sample is drawn from a study of brain T cells in children with intractable seizures. At least one anti-epileptic drug was given before surgery. Here the sequenced sample was peripheral blood, taken at surgery. The TCR sequence derives from a girl aged 2-9 years with Rasmussen encephalitis and intractable seizures.

The CDR3 loop is CASSPTTGKGNTIYF. The CDR3 DNA follows: TGTGCCAGCAGCCCAACGACAGGGAAGGGAAACACCATATATTTT. The chain has TRBV7-2 and TRBJ1-3; 7 bases fit TRBD1. The CDR3 is made up of 15 amino acids. CDR1 and CDR2 (germline): SGHTA, FQGNSA. Trimming removed 5 bases from V and 4 bases from J; junction bases left unmatched: 8. The variable domain in full, with the rest retrieved from reference TRBV7-2 and TRBJ1-3, is GAGVSQSPSNKVTEKGKDVELRCDPISGHTALYWYRQSLGQGLEFLIYFQGNSAPDKSGLPSDRFSAERTGGSVSTLTIQRTQQEDSAVYLCASSPTTGKGNTIYFGEGSWLTVV.